The T cell receptor (beta chain) under discussion was sequenced for a study of cytomegalovirus exposure and HLA in healthy donors. The repertoire was sequenced with immunoSEQ multiplex PCR; TCRdb's copy has only in-frame clones and lacks some. The sample shows under 400,000 clones, 75% to 90% of them seen only once. The validation cohort, a group of around 130 subjects, included the donors and was separate from the approximately 650-subject first cohort. The germline gives CDR1 LGHNA, CDR2 YNFKEQ. The CDR3 consists of 17 residues. V lost 0 bases to trimming and J lost 4 bases; unmatched junction nucleotides: 7.

The sample was PBMCs. V usage is TRBV4-2 and J usage is TRBJ1-3, with TRBD1 matching 9 bases. This receptor was taken from a woman aged 18-30 years in good health and CMV-seronegative. CDR3: CASSQDGDRAGGNTIYF. Written as DNA, the CDR3 is TGTGCCAGCAGCCAAGATGGGGACAGGGCGGGAGGAAACACCATATATTTT.